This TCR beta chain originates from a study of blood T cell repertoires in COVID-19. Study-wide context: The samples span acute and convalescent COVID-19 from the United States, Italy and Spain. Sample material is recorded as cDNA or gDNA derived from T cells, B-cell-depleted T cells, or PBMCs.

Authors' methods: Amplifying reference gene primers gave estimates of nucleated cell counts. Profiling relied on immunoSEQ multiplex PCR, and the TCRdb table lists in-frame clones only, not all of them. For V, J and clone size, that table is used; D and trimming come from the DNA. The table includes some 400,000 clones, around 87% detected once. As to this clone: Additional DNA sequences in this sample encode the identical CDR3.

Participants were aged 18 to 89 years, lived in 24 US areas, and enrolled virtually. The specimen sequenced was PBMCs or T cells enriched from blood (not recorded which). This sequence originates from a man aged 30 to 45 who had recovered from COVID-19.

The DNA for the CDR3 is TGTGCCAGCAGCTTAGGCGGGAGCCCCTACGAGCAGTACTTC. Translated, it gives CASSLGGSPYEQYF. The chain couples TRBV7-2 to TRBJ2-7, with 7 bases aligning to TRBD2. Germline CDR1 is SGHTA and CDR2 is FQGNSA. J was trimmed by 2 bases and V by 1 base; bases with no gene match: 2. CDR3 length: 14 amino acids.